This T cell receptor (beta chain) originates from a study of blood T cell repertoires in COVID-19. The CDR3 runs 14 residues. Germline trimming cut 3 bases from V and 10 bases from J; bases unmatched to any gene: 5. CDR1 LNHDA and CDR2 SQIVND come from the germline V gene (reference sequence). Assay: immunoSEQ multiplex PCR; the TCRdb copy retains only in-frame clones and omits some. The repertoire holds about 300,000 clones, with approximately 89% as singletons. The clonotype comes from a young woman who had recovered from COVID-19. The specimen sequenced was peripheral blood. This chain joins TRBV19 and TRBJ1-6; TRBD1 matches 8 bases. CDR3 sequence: CASSMGTGESPLHF. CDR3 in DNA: TGTGCCAGTAGTATGGGGACAGGAGAATCACCCCTCCACTTT.